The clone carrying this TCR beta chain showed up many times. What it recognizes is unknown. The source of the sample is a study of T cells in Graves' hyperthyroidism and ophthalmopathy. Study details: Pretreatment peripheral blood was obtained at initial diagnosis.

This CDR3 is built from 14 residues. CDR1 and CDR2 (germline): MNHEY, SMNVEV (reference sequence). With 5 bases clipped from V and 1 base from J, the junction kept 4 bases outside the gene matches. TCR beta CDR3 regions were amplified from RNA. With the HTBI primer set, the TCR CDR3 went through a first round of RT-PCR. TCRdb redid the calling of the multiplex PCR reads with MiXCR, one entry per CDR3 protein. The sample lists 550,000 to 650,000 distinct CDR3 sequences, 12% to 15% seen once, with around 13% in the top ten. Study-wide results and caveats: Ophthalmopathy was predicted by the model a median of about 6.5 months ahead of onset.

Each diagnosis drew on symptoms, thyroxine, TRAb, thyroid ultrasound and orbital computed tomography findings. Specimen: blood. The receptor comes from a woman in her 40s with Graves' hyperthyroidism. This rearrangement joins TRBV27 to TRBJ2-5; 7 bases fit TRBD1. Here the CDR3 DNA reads TGTGCCAGCAGTCCCGACAGGGCCCAAGAGACCCAGTACTTC. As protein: CASSPDRAQETQYF.